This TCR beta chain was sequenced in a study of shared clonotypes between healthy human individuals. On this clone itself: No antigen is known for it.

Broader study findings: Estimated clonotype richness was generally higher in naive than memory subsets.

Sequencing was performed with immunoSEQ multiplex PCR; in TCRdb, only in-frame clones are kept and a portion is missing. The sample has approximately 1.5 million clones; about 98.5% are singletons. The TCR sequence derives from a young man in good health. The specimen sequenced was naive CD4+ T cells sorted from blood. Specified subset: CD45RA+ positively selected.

The CDR3 nucleotides are TGTGGAGGGGCGGGGCAAGAGACCCAGTACTTC. It specifies CGGAGQETQYF. The genes are TRBV2 and TRBJ2-5; D may be TRBD2 (6 bases). The CDR3 is 11 amino acids. Germline loops: CDR1 SNHLY, CDR2 FYNNEI.